The 9 T cell receptor beta chains in this list originate from one sample, sequenced in a study of blood T cell repertoires in COVID-19. The table came from immunoSEQ multiplex PCR; TCRdb's copy has only in-frame clones and leaves some out. The sample holds hundreds of thousands of clones, 85% seen once. The sample consisted of peripheral blood. Receptors originate from a woman aged 18-29 years with acute or convalescent COVID-19.

The V call is TRBV29-1, the J call TRBJ1-2, with TRBD1 matching 7 bases. Unmatched junction bases numbered 10, after V lost 6 bases and J lost 3 bases. The germline gives CDR1 SQVTM, CDR2 ANQGSEA. The CDR3 is 14 residues long. CDR3 region: CSVFRGSQDYGYTF. CDR3 DNA: TGCAGCGTCTTCAGGGGGAGTCAAGACTATGGCTACACCTTC.

The chain recombines TRBV11-2 with TRBJ2-7; D is possibly TRBD2 (6 bases). V was trimmed by 6 bases and J by 2 bases, leaving 14 bases between them. Germline V gives CDR1 SGHAT, CDR2 FQNNGV. The CDR3 contains 14 residues. The CDR3 coding sequence is TGTGCCAGCAGTCGGCCGGGAGAAGCCTACGAGCAGTACTTC. This encodes CASSRPGEAYEQYF.

V gene TRBV24-1 combines with J gene TRBJ2-2; a weak D match, TRBD1 (6 bases). The V and J ends lost 2 bases and 4 bases respectively, with 7 bases between them. The CDR3 covers 14 residues. The germline gives CDR1 KGHDR, CDR2 SFDVKD. The CDR3 here is CATSDSDSTGELFF. The DNA for the CDR3 is TGTGCCACCAGTGATTCGGACAGCACCGGGGAGCTGTTTTTT.

This chain uses TRBV6-5 with TRBJ2-7; 7 bases fit TRBD2. CDR1 is MNHEY and CDR2 is SVGAGI in the germline V gene. V was pared by 2 bases and J by 7 bases, with 2 bases of the junction left unmatched. The CDR3 contains 12 residues. The CDR3 spells CASSYRGGEQYF. In nucleotides, the CDR3 is TGTGCCAGCAGTTACAGGGGAGGGGAGCAGTACTTC.

V gene TRBV5-1 combines with J gene TRBJ1-4; 7 nucleotides line up with TRBD1. The CDR3 totals 15 residues. J was trimmed by 5 bases and V by 7 bases; bases with no gene match: 11. CDR1 and CDR2 (germline): SGHRS, YFSETQ. The CDR3 nucleotides read TGCGCCAGCGCCCCGAGACAGGGCGCGAATGAAAAACTGTTTTTT. Encoded protein: CASAPRQGANEKLFF. The variable domain in full, completed from reference TRBV5-1 and TRBJ1-4, reads KAGVTQTPRYLIKTRGQQVTLSCSPISGHRSVSWYQQTPGQGLQFLFEYFSETQRNKGNFPGRFSGRQFSNSRSEMNVSTLELGDSALYLCASAPRQGANEKLFFGSGTQLSVL.

The J gene is TRBJ2-5, the V gene TRBV7-9, with no clear D. Germline V gives CDR1 SEHNR, CDR2 FQNEAQ (reference sequence). The CDR3 is made up of 15 amino acids. Between the trimmed V and J ends, which lost 0 bases and 4 bases, there was a span of 12 bases. The CDR3 reads CASSLAGQVAETQYF. CDR3 DNA: TGTGCCAGCAGCTTAGCGGGCCAGGTGGCAGAGACCCAGTACTTC.

This chain links TRBV5-4 with TRBJ2-7; weak D call: TRBD2 (6 bases). The length of the CDR3 is 15 residues. Per the germline V gene, CDR1 is SGHNT and CDR2 is YYREEE (reference sequence). V was pared by 0 bases and J by 4 bases, with 14 bases between. CDR3 loop: CASSLGTGGTYEQYF. DNA for the CDR3: TGTGCCAGCAGCTTGGGGACTGGAGGGACTTACGAGCAGTACTTC.

This clone was recorded a few times. The chain employs TRBV28 and TRBJ1-2; D gene unclear. The V gene's germline CDR1 is MDHEN and CDR2 SYDVKM. V lost 8 bases and J 4 bases, leaving 8 bases between the germline ends. CDR3 length: 11 residues. The CDR3 coding sequence is TGTGCCAGCCGGTATGCCTATGGCTACACCTTC. It encodes CASRYAYGYTF.

The CDR3 protein is CASSLATGTLTDTQYF. DNA of the CDR3: TGTGCCAGCAGCTTAGCGACCGGGACTCTCACAGATACGCAGTATTTT. The chain is built from TRBV7-2 and TRBJ2-3, with TRBD2 as a possible D gene (6 bases). CDR1 and CDR2 from the germline V gene are SGHTA and FQGNSA. Trimming took 0 bases from V and 2 from J, leaving 12 bases between them. The CDR3 consists of 16 residues.